This paragraph covers one T cell receptor beta chain sequence. Antigen unknown. This specimen comes from a study of T cell responses to AZD1222 COVID-19 vaccine. Notes on the study in general: Donors in the cohort were predominantly white British and more often female, and clonal diversity was possibly underestimated.

Clones were sequenced by immunoSEQ multiplex PCR, and TCRdb holds only the in-frame ones, with some missing. The sample contains around 88,000 clones, roughly 90% of which appear only once. The clonotype originates from an adult in good health. The sample consisted of peripheral blood, taken on day 0 of MenACWY control vaccination.

The CDR3 nucleotides are TGCAGGGCTCCCGGGGCCGGTGGCTACACCTTC. The encoded protein is CRAPGAGGYTF. This sequence joins TRBV20-1 and TRBJ1-2; D perhaps matches TRBD1 (5 bases). The CDR3 totals 11 residues. Germline-derived CDR1 and CDR2 are DFQATT and SNEGSKA (reference sequence).